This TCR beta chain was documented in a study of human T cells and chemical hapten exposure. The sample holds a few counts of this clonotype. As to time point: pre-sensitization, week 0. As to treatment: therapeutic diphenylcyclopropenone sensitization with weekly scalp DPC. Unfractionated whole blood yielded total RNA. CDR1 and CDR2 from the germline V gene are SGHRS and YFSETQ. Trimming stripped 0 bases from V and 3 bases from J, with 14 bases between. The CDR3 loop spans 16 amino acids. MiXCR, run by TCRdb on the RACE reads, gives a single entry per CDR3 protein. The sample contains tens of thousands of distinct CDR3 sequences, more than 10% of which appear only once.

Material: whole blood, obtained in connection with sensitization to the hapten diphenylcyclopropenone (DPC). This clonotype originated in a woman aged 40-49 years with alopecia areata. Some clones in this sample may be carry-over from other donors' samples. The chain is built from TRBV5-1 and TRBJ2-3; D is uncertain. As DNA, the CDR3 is TGCGCCAGCAGCTTGGAGGCCTTACTCGCTACAGATACGCAGTATTTT. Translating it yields CASSLEALLATDTQYF.